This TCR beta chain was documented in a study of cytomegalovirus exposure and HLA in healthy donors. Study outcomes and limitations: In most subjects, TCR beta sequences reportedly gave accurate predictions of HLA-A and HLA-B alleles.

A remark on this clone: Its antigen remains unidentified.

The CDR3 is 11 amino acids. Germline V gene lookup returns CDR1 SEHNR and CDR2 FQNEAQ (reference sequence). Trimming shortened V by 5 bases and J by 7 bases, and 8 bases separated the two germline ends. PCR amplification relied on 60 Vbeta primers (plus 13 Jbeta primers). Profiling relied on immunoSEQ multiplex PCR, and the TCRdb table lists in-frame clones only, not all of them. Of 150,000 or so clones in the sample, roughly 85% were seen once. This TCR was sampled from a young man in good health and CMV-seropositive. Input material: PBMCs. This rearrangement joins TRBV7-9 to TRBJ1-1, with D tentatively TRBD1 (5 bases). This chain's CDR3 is CASSPQGEAFF. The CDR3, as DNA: TGTGCCAGCAGCCCCCAGGGTGAAGCTTTCTTT.